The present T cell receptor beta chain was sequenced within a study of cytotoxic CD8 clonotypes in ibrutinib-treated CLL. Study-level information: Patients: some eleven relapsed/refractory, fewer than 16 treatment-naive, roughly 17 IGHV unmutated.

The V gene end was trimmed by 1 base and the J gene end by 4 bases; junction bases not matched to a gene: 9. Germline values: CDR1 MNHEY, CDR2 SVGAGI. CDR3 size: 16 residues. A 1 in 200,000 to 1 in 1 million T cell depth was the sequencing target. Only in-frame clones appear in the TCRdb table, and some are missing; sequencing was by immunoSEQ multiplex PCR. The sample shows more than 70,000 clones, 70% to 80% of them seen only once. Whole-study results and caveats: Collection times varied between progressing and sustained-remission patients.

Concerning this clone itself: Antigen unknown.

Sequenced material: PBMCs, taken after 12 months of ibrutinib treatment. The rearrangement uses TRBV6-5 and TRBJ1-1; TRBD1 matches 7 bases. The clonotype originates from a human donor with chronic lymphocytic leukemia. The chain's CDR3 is CASSYFFRQGGTEAFF. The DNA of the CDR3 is TGTGCCAGCAGTTACTTTTTTCGGCAGGGGGGCACTGAAGCTTTCTTT.